This T cell receptor (beta chain) appears in the sequencing data of a study of T cell repertoires in cytomegalovirus infection (dated by TCRdb to between 2019 and 2020). Describing the broader study: Donor HLA type was relevant to the analysis, because carriage of CMV infection together with the matching HLA type was indicated by public TCR beta signatures. What the authors observed across the whole study: The ex vivo response was dominated by HLA-C-restricted CMV-specific TCR beta clonotypes, and the single most frequent clonotype in two of eight donors was supplied by these HLA-C-restricted clonotypes. In both this cohort and an independent cohort of 352 donors, the cumulative frequency of public TCR beta family members distinguished carriers of CMV infection plus the relevant HLA type.

As encoded in the germline V gene (reference sequence), CDR1 is SEHNR while CDR2 is FQNEAQ. From cysteine to phenylalanine, the CDR3 is 16 amino acids long. Only CDR3 DNA remains: 48 bases, in frame from the first base. The trim is 3 bases for V and 0 bases for J, with a gap of 14 bases between the germline ends. The table lists this clonotype with many counts. What this receptor recognizes is not known. Base-call qualities are not available, and no considerably larger clone is one nucleotide away. Sequencing was performed on an Illumina HiSeq 1500. TCRdb redid the processing of the public reads, applying fastp at Q25 and MiXCR, and retained in-frame beta chains. Every entry covers one CDR3 protein and lists the most common genes and DNA from its rows. The sample table lists 150,000 to 200,000 distinct CDR3 sequences, less than 9.5% of them with a count of one. The ten largest clones add up to approximately 4.3% of the sample.

Specimen: PBMCs. The sequence links TRBV7-9 to TRBJ1-1, with the identity of the D gene unclear. The receptor was derived from a human donor in good health (CMV status not recorded). Some clones in this sample may be carry-over from other donors' samples. The nucleotide sequence reads TGTGCCAGCAGCTTCCCGCTTACGGCCGTGAACACTGAAGCTTTCTTT. Translated, this is CASSFPLTAVNTEAFF.